A single TCR beta chain is shown here with its context. Data came from immunoSEQ multiplex PCR; TCRdb stores just in-frame clones and leaves some out. Here the sample spans tens of thousands of clones, more than 80% being singletons. This sample is drawn from a study of blood T cell repertoires in COVID-19. Study details: Italy, Spain and the United States were the sources of the convalescent and acute COVID-19 samples.

The CDR3 has 15 amino acids. The germline V gene encodes CDR1 SGDLS and CDR2 YYNGEE. The ends were cut back, 4 bases at V and 7 bases at J, with 17 bases in the middle. The genes are TRBV9 and TRBJ1-4; no reliable D call. Source material: peripheral blood. The clonotype was recovered from an older man with acute or convalescent COVID-19. CDR3 bases: TGTGCCAGCAGCCCACTAAAAGGTCTGGGTGAAAAACTGTTTTTT. Protein sequence: CASSPLKGLGEKLFF.